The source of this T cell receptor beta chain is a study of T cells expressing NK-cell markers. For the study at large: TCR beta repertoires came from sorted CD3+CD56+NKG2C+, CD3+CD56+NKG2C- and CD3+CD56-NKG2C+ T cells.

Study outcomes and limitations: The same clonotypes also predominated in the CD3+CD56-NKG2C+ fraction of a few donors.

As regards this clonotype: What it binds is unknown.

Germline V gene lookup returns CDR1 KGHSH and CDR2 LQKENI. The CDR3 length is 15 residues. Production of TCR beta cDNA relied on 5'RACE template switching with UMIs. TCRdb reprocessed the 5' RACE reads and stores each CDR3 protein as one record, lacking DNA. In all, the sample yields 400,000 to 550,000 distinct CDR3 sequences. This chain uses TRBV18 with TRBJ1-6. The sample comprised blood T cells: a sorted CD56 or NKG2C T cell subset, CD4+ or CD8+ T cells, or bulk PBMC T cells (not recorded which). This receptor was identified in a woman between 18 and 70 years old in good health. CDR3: CASSPQGRYDSPLHF.